This section outlines one T cell receptor beta chain sequence together with its context. This clonotype showed up just a few times. The target of this receptor is not known. No base quality information exists; no much larger clone differs at one position. This record belongs to a study of T-cell reconstitution after alpha-beta-depleted transplantation in children (TCRdb year 2016). For context, the study as a whole: Using TCR repertoire profiling, the study followed T-cell immune reconstitution in a quantitative way in children after TCRalphabeta/CD19-depleted allogeneic hematopoietic cell transplantation. What the authors observed across the whole study: In some patients, high TCRbeta diversity at day 60 was attributed to recipient T cells and intrathymic progenitors that had survived conditioning. Over subsequent months, a decline in hyperexpanded clone frequencies was noted, and after one year, T-cell counts and TCRbeta diversity were mostly ascribed to newly produced T cells. About two months after transplant, the apparently early recovery of alphabetaT-cell counts reportedly depended on just several hundred clones that had expanded rapidly and came from non-depleted graft cells.

The CDR3 spans 14 residues, from the cysteine through the phenylalanine. The retained sequence is limited to the CDR3, 42 bases, with the frame set at the first base. Germline trimming: 3 bases from V, 5 bases from J; junction bases outside gene matches: 2. The germline V gene (reference sequence) gives CDR1 as LNHDA and CDR2 as SQIVND. Explained via the paper, the treatment or condition label denotes: allogeneic hematopoietic cell transplantation with graft depleted of TCRalphabeta T cells and CD19 B cells. TCRalphabeta/CD19-depleted allogeneic hematopoietic cell grafts were given to the transplant recipients, all of whom were children. Libraries were made using PCR. Instrument on record: Illumina HiSeq 2500. TCR library preparation used molecular barcoding, with unique molecular identifiers applied to normalize quantification of the TCRbeta repertoire. TCRdb trimmed public reads at Q25 via fastp, called clones via MiXCR and kept in-frame beta chains. Rows with a matching CDR3 protein are joined into one entry that keeps the most common DNA and genes. The sample yields about 900,000 distinct CDR3 sequences; roughly 31% were counted once. About 28% of the sample is in the top ten clones.

The TCR sequence derives from a boy less than two years old who had a stem cell transplant for SCID, so the T cells may come from the graft donor. This receptor chain uses TRBV19 and TRBJ2-1; 9 nucleotides in the junction match TRBD2. Sequencing was performed on PBMCs, mostly from graft donor cells, taken 360 days after TCRalphabeta/CD19-depleted stem cell transplant. The CDR3 protein sequence reads: CASSILAGHNEQFF. The DNA is as follows: TGTGCCAGTAGTATCCTAGCGGGGCACAATGAGCAGTTCTTC. Here the CDR3 is joined to the reference TRBV19 and TRBJ2-1 genes, and the full variable domain is: DGGITQSPKYLFRKEGQNVTLSCEQNLNHDAMYWYRQDPGQGLRLIYYSQIVNDFQKGDIAEGYSVSREKKESFPLTVTSAQKNPTAFYLCASSILAGHNEQFFGPGTRLTVL.